The 13 T cell receptor beta chains below all came from one sample that was sequenced in a study of T cell repertoires in cytomegalovirus infection. TCRdb recomputed calls from the reads with MiXCR, one row per CDR3 protein. The data show hundreds of thousands of distinct CDR3 sequences, 17% seen once. The sequenced sample was PBMCs. Receptors originate from a human donor in good health (CMV status not recorded). Some clones in this sample may be carry-over from other donors' samples.

This clonotype turned up a few times. This chain connects TRBV5-1 to TRBJ2-3, with 10 bases lining up with TRBD1. This CDR3 region has 15 residues. Germline values: CDR1 SGHRS, CDR2 YFSETQ. Trimming removed 4 bases from V and 2 bases from J; junction bases left unmatched: 4. The CDR3 is CASSRDRGNTDTQYF. CDR3 bases: TGCGCCAGCAGCCGGGACAGGGGAAACACAGATACGCAGTATTTT.

The sample holds a few counts of this clonotype. CDR3 nucleotides: TGTGCCATCAGTGAGTCGGGACAGGCGTCACTCTCCTATAATTCACCCCTCCACTTT. Its protein is CAISESGQASLSYNSPLHF. This chain uses TRBV10-3 with TRBJ1-6, with TRBD1 matching 8 bases. Trimming cost V 0 bases and J 0 bases; bases outside gene matches: 7. The CDR3 loop spans 19 amino acids. Germline V lookup: CDR1 ENHRY, CDR2 SYGVKD.

J is TRBJ2-2 and V is TRBV12-3 or TRBV12-4, with D hard to call. The CDR3 contains 19 residues. With 3 bases removed from V and 1 base from J, the gap between germline ends came to 21 bases. CDR3 residues: CASSFIRILGAQNTGELFF. CDR3 DNA sequence: TGTGCCAGCAGTTTTATTCGGATTCTGGGCGCCCAGAACACCGGGGAGCTGTTTTTT.

This clonotype was seen repeatedly, ten times or more. CDR3 sequence reads: CASSLGVTEAFF. DNA of the CDR3: TGTGCCAGCAGCTTAGGAGTCACTGAAGCTTTCTTT. The V and J genes are TRBV7-2 and TRBJ1-1; no reliable D call. Per germline, CDR1 SGHTA and CDR2 FQGNSA. The CDR3 is made up of 12 amino acids. Trimming took off 1 base at V and 4 bases at J, with 4 bases between the two ends.

This clonotype was seen ten or more times. The rearrangement links TRBV12-3 or TRBV12-4 to TRBJ2-4; 8 nucleotides line up with TRBD1. V shed 6 bases and J 5 bases; nucleotides not matched to a gene: 3. The CDR3 runs 13 residues. The CDR3 nucleotides read TGTGCCAGCAGCCGGGGACAGGAAAACATTCAGTACTTC. This encodes CASSRGQENIQYF.

This clonotype was observed at least ten times. The chain combines TRBV28 with TRBJ1-5; D call uncertain. Trimming pared 3 bases from V and 1 base from J, leaving 7 bases between. CDR3 size: 14 residues. The germline CDR1 and CDR2 sequences are MDHEN and SYDVKM. CDR3 nucleotide sequence: TGTGCCAGCAGTTTGTTCCTGAGCAATCAGCCCCAGCATTTT. It yields the protein CASSLFLSNQPQHF. Full variable domain (remainder filled in from reference TRBV28 and TRBJ1-5): DVKVTQSSRYLVKRTGEKVFLECVQDMDHENMFWYRQDPGLGLRLIYFSYDVKMKEKGDIPEGYSVSREKKERFSLILESASTNQTSMYLCASSLFLSNQPQHFGDGTRLSIL.

This clonotype was counted at least ten times. The genes are TRBV7-2 and TRBJ1-2, with D maybe TRBD1 (6 bases). The CDR3 totals 13 residues. Looked up from germline, CDR1 is SGHTA and CDR2 is FQGNSA. Trimming shortened V by 3 bases and J by 3 bases, and 8 bases separated the two germline ends. CDR3 DNA sequence: TGTGCCAGCAGCTTCCGACAGGACTATGGCTACACCTTC. It yields the protein CASSFRQDYGYTF.

The V and J genes are TRBV12-3 or TRBV12-4 and TRBJ1-1, with TRBD1 matching over 7 bases. The ends lost 1 base at V and 3 bases at J; junction bases unmatched: 5. The length of the CDR3 is 15 residues. CDR3 in amino acids: CASSLGGGIDTEAFF. DNA of the CDR3: TGTGCCAGCAGTTTAGGAGGGGGCATAGACACTGAAGCTTTCTTT.

The chain links TRBV7-2 to TRBJ2-5, with D tentatively TRBD1 or TRBD2 (5 bases each). CDR1 SGHTA and CDR2 FQGNSA come from the germline V gene. V dropped 6 bases and J dropped 2 bases, with 13 bases sitting between them. The CDR3 has 14 amino acids. The CDR3 nucleotides read TGTGCCAGCAGGCCACCGGGACCTCAAGAGACCCAGTACTTC. Protein: CASRPPGPQETQYF.

This clonotype showed up just a few times. The chain carries TRBV14 and TRBJ1-3; D might be TRBD1 (5 bases). The germline V and J ends were trimmed by 4 bases and 0 bases, with 16 bases remaining between them. Per the germline V gene, CDR1 is SGHDN and CDR2 is FVKESK. The CDR3 runs to 17 residues. The CDR3 coding sequence is TGTGCCAGCAGCCGAGGGGCCTACATCACCTCTGGAAACACCATATATTTT. Translated: CASSRGAYITSGNTIYF.

The table lists this clonotype with many counts. The chain is built from TRBV7-2 and TRBJ2-3; 11 positions match TRBD2. Germline V CDR1 and CDR2: SGHTA, FQGNSA. V dropped 1 base and J dropped 3; count of bases not matched to a gene: 3. The CDR3 sequence is 16 residues long. The CDR3 region has the DNA TGTGCCAGCAGCTTAGACCCTAGCGGGAGGACAGATACGCAGTATTTT. Protein sequence: CASSLDPSGRTDTQYF.

The V call is TRBV7-2, the J call TRBJ2-3; TRBD2 agrees at 9 bases. CDR3 length: 19 amino acids. Germline loops: CDR1 SGHTA, CDR2 FQGNSA. V trimming: 5 bases; J trimming: 4 bases; junction bases outside the gene matches: 19. The CDR3 sequence is CASSPPVELSGGRPDTQYF. In DNA form, the CDR3 reads TGTGCCAGCAGCCCCCCTGTGGAGCTGAGCGGGGGGAGACCAGATACGCAGTATTTT.

This clonotype was detected ten times or more. The chain carries TRBV4-1 and TRBJ2-1, with 7 bases identical to TRBD2. After removal of 4 bases from V and 4 bases from J, the junction contained 7 bases not matched to a gene. Germline V CDR1 and CDR2: MGHRA, YSYEKL. The CDR3 runs to 15 residues. The CDR3 reads CASSRLGLRYNEQFF. The CDR3 DNA sequence: TGCGCCAGCAGCCGCCTGGGACTACGTTACAATGAGCAGTTCTTC.